This T cell receptor (beta chain) comes out of a study of T cells in Graves' hyperthyroidism and ophthalmopathy. The V and J ends lost 1 base and 5 bases respectively, with 9 bases between them. The CDR3 runs 14 residues. Germline CDR1 reads SGHKS; CDR2 reads YYEKEE (reference sequence). RNA transcripts yielded amplified TCR beta CDR3 regions. Primed by the HTBI set, a first-round RT-PCR was run on the TCR CDR3. TCRdb itself ran the multiplex PCR reads through MiXCR, one entry per CDR3 protein. The profile shows 45,000 or so distinct CDR3 sequences, roughly 49% of them singletons. This clonotype was picked up many times. Graves' hyperthyroidism is called stable when ophthalmopathy does not progress within 18 months. Thyroid ultrasound and orbital computed tomography, with clinical symptoms and serum thyroxine and TRAb, informed diagnoses.

The clonotype was recovered from a woman between 50 and 59 years old with Graves' hyperthyroidism. Sequencing was carried out using peripheral blood or thyroid tissue (not recorded which). The chain couples TRBV5-5 to TRBJ2-2; no definite D call. DNA for the CDR3: TGTGCCAGCAGCTTGCCAGATAGGACCGGGGAGCTGTTTTTT. This translates into CASSLPDRTGELFF. Together with reference TRBV5-5 and TRBJ2-2, the CDR3 gives the full variable domain: DAGVTQSPTHLIKTRGQQVTLRCSPISGHKSVSWYQQVLGQGPQFIFQYYEKEERGRGNFPDRFSARQFPNYSSELNVNALLLGDSALYLCASSLPDRTGELFFGEGSRLTVL.